Below, one T cell receptor beta chain is given with its context. The antigen remains unidentified. Regarding time point: cycle 4 day 1 (C4D1), after less than 7 weeks of nivolumab. Brentuximab vedotin exposure varied among the patients, all of whom had relapsed after autologous stem cell transplantation. Using magnetic negative selection, the CD4+ T cells were separated out of thawed PBMCs. The data were obtained in a study of PD-1 blockade in classical Hodgkin lymphoma. Study background: Intravenous delivery of nivolumab at 3 mg/kg to patients occurred every 2 weeks.

Germline V lookup: CDR1 ENHRY, CDR2 SYGVKD. The V gene end was trimmed by 6 bases and the J gene end by 0 bases; junction bases not matched to a gene: 7. The CDR3 contains 16 residues. Sequencing used immunoSEQ multiplex PCR; TCRdb keeps in-frame clones, though not all of them. The sample records fewer than 20,000 clones, about three quarters being singletons. The study's findings and limits: There was a significant rise in CD4+ TCR diversity by C4D1, with no such rise for CD8+. Those patients who began receiving nivolumab less than 1 year after ASCT had lower diversity, and they were excluded. Complete responders possessed baseline diversity comparable to newly diagnosed patients.

The sequence was obtained from a human donor with classical Hodgkin lymphoma. The chain uses TRBV10-3 and TRBJ1-3; 8 positions match TRBD1. The material sequenced was CD4+ T cells from blood, taken before the fourth cycle of nivolumab. CDR3 region: CAIRSGTGTSGNTIYF. The CDR3 region has the DNA TGTGCCATCAGATCCGGGACAGGCACCTCTGGAAACACCATATATTTT.